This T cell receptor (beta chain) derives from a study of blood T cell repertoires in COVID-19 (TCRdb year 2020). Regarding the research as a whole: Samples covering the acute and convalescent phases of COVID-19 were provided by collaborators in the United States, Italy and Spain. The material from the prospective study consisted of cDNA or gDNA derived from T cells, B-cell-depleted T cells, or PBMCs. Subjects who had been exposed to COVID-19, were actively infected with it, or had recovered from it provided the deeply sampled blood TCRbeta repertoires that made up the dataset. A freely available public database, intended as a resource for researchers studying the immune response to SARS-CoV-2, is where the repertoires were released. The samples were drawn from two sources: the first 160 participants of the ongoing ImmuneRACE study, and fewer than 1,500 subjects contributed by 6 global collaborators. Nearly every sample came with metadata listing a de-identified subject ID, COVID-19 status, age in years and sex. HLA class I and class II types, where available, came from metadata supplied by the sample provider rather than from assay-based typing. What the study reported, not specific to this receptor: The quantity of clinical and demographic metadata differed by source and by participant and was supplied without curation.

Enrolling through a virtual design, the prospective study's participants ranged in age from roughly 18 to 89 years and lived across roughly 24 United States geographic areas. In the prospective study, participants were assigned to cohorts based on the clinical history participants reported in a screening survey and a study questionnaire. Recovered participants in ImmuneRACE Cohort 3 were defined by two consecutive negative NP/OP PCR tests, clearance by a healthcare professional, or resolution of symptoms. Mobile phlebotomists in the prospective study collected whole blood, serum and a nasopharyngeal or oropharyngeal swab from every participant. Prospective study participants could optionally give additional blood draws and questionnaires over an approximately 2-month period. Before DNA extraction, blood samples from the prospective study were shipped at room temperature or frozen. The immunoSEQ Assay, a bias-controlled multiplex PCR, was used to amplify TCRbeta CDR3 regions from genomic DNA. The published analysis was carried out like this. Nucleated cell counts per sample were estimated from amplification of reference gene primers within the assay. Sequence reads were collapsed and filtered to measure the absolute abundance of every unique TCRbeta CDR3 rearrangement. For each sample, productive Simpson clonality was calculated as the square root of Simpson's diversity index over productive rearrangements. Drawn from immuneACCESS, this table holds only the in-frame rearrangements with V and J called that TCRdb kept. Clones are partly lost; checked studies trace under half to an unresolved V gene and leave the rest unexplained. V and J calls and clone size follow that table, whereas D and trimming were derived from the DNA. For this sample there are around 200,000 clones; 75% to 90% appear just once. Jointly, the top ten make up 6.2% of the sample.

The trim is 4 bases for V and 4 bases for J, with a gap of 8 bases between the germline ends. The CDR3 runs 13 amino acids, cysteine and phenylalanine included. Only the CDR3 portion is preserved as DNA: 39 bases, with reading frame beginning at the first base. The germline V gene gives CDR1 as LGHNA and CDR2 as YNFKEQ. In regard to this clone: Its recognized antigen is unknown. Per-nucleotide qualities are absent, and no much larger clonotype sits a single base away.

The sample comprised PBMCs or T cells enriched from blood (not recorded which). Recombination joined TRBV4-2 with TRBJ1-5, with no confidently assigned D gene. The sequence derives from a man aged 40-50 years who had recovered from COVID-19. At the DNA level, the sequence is TGTGCCAGCAGCCGCGGAGGGAATCAGCCCCAGCATTTT. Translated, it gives CASSRGGNQPQHF.